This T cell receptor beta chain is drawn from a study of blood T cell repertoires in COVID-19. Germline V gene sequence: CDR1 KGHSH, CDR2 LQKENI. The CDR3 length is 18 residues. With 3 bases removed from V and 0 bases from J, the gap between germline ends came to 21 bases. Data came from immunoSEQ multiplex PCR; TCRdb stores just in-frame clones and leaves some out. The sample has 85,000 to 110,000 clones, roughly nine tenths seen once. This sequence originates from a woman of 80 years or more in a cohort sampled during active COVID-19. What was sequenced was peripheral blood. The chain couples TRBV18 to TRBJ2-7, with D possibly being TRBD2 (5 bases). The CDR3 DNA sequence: TGTGCCAGCTCACCTAAAGAACCGGGATCCAAAAGCTCCTACGAGCAGTACTTC. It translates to CASSPKEPGSKSSYEQYF.